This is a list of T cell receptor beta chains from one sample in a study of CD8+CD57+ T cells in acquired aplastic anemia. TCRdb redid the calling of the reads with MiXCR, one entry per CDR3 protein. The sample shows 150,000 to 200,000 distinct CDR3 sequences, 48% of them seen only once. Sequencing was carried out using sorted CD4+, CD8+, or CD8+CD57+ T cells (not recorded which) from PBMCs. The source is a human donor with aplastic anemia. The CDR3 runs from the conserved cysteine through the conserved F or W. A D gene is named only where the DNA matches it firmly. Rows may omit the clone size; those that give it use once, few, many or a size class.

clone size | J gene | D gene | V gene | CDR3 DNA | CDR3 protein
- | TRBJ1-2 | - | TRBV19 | TGTGCCAGTAGTATAGGGGGGAGAGAATACTATGGCTACACCTTC | CASSIGGREYYGYTF
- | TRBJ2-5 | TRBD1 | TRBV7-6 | TGTGCCAGCAGCTTTGCGCGACAGGGGTCGGAGACCCAGTACTTC | CASSFARQGSETQYF
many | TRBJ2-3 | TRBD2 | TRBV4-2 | TGTGCCAGCAGCCAGGGACGGACTAGCGGGAGTTCCTCAGATACGCAGTATTTT | CASSQGRTSGSSSDTQYF
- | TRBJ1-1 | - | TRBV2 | TGTGCCAGCAGGGGCCCTCCCATGAACACTGAAGCTTTCTTT | CASRGPPMNTEAFF
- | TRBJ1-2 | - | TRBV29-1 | TGCAGCGTTGAAGATCGGTCGGGGGCCTATGGCTACACCTTC | CSVEDRSGAYGYTF
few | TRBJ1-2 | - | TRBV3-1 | TGTGCCAGCAGCCAAGAGATACCCAGCTATGGCTACACCTTC | CASSQEIPSYGYTF
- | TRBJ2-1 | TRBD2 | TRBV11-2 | TGTGCCAGCAGCGAATCTAGCGGGTACAATGAGCAGTTCTTC | CASSESSGYNEQFF
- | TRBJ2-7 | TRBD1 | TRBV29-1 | TGCAGCGTTTGGGACAGGGGCTTTAGCGAGCAGTACTTC | CSVWDRGFSEQYF
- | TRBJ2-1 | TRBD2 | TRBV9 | TGTGCCAGCAGCGTACCCAGAGTAGCGGGAGGCAGGAACAATGAGCAGTTCTTC | CASSVPRVAGGRNNEQFF
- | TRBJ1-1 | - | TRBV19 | TGTGCCAGTAGTATCCCCTCAGGGGAAAGTGAAGCTTTCTTT | CASSIPSGESEAFF
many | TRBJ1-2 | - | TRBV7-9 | TGTGCCAGCAGCCTTCTAATCCATGGCTACACCTTC | CASSLLIHGYTF
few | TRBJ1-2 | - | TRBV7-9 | TGTGCCAGCAGCTCCACAGAGGGCTACACCTTC | CASSSTEGYTF
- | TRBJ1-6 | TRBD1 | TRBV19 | TGTGCCAGTAGTATCGGGTCGGCAGGGGGCTACCGTTCACCCCTCCACTTT | CASSIGSAGGYRSPLHF
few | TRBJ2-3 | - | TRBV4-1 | TGCGCCAGCAGCGCCCTCCCGGGCCCTCCTACAGATACGCAGTATTTT | CASSALPGPPTDTQYF
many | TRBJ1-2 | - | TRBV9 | TGTGCCAGCAGCGGTGGGGCAGGGGCTGGCTACACCTTC | CASSGGAGAGYTF
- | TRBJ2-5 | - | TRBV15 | TGTGCCACCAGCAGAGACCCAATACGAGGGGAGACCCAGTACTTC | CATSRDPIRGETQYF
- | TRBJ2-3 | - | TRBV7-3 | TGTGCCAGCAGCTTAGGACATCTTGCAAAAGATACGCAGTATTTT | CASSLGHLAKDTQYF
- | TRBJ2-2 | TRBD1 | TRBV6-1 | TGTGCCAGCAGTGAACCACAGGGGAGGGAGCTGTTTTTT | CASSEPQGRELFF
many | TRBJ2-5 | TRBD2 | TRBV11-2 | TGTGCCAGCAGCCAGTTCGGGACTAGCGGGAGGGCAGGTTATGGGACCCAGTACTTC | CASSQFGTSGRAGYGTQYF
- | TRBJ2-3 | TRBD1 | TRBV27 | TGTGCCAGCAGTTTATTGGCGACAGGGGCAGCAGATACGCAGTATTTT | CASSLLATGAADTQYF
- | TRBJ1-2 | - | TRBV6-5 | TGTGCCAGCAGTTACCCGAGGCGGGGGTTGGGGGGCTACACCTTC | CASSYPRRGLGGYTF
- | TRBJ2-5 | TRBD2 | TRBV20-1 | TGCAGTGCCGCCGCGGGACTAGCCCAAGAGACCCAGTACTTC | CSAAAGLAQETQYF
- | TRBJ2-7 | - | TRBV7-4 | TGCGCCAGCAGCCCAACCGCAATAGTGGCCTACGAGCAGTACTTC | CASSPTAIVAYEQYF
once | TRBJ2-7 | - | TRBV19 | TGTGCCAGTAGAAGGGGCAGGAGTTCGGACGAGCAGTACTTC | CASRRGRSSDEQYF
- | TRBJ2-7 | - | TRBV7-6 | TGTGCCAGCAGCTTTAGGTCCCGGGGGGAGCAGTACTTC | CASSFRSRGEQYF
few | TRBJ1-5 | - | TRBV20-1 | TGCAGTGCTAGGGGGGATAGCAATCAGCCCCAGCATTTT | CSARGDSNQPQHF
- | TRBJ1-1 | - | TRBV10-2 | TGTGCCAGCAGCCGACCTAGGGGCACTGAAGCTTTCTTT | CASSRPRGTEAFF
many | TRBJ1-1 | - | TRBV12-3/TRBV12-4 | TGTGCCAGCAGTTTAGCCAGGGGCGAAGATGAAGCTTTCTTT | CASSLARGEDEAFF
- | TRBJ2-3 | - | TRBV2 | TGTGCCAGCAGTCGGACTTACACAGATACGCAGTATTTT | CASSRTYTDTQYF
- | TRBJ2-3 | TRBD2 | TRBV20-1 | TGCAGTACTAAAGCGGGGAGCACAGATACGCAGTATTTT | CSTKAGSTDTQYF
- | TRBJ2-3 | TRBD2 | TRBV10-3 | TGTGCCATCAGTGAAAGGGCTAGCGGGAGGGGCACAGATACGCAGTATTTT | CAISERASGRGTDTQYF
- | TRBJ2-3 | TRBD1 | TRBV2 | TGTGCCAGCAGTGGGACAGGGCCAGATACGCAGTATTTT | CASSGTGPDTQYF
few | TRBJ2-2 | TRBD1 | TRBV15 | TGTGCCACCACCGGACAGGGCCGGACCGGGGAGCTGTTTTTT | CATTGQGRTGELFF
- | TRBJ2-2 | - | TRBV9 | TGTGCCAGCAGCGTAGGGGGAGAGGTCGGGGAGCTGTTTTTT | CASSVGGEVGELFF
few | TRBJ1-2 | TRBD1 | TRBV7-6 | TGTGCCAGCAGCTTTGGACAGGGAGCTGGCTACACCTTC | CASSFGQGAGYTF
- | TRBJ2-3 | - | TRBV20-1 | TGCAGTGCTAGAGGGGTTGACGGGCCGGCCACAGATACGCAGTATTTT | CSARGVDGPATDTQYF
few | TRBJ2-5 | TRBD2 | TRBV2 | TGTGCCAGCACTGGAGCGGGGGGGTTTGGGACCCAGTACTTC | CASTGAGGFGTQYF
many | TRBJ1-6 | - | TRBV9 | TGTGCCAGCAGCCCTGGACAGATAAATTCACCCCTCCACTTT | CASSPGQINSPLHF
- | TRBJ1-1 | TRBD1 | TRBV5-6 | TGTGCCAGCAGCTACCGGACAGGATGGGAAGCTTTCTTT | CASSYRTGWEAFF
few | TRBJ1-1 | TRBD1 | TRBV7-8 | TGTGCCAGCAGCCCCGACGGGACAGAGGGCACTGAAGCTTTCTTT | CASSPDGTEGTEAFF
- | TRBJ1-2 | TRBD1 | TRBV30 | TGTGCCTGGAGGGGGGACAGGTTAAACTATGGCTACACCTTC | CAWRGDRLNYGYTF
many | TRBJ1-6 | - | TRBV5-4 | TGTGCCAGCAGCTTGGCCTCACATGAGGCCCGACGGGCTAATTCACCCCTCCACTTT | CASSLASHEARRANSPLHF
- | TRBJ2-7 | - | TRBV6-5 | TGTGCCAGCAGTTACTCGGGACTCATTCCTTTGTACGAGCAGTACTTC | CASSYSGLIPLYEQYF
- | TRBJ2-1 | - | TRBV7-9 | TGTGCCAGCAGCTCGTCCGGGAGCGCATTTTCCTACAATGAGCAGTTCTTC | CASSSSGSAFSYNEQFF
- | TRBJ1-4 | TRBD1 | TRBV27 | TGTGCCAGCAGTTTAACCGGGACAGTACGGAATGAAAAACTGTTTTTT | CASSLTGTVRNEKLFF
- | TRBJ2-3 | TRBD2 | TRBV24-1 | TGTGCCACTGAACCCGGGACTAGCGACACAGATACGCAGTATTTT | CATEPGTSDTDTQYF
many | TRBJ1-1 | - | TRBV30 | TGTGCCTGGGGTGAGGATGGCAACACTGAAGCTTTCTTT | CAWGEDGNTEAFF
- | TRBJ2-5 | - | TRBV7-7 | TGTGCTAGCAGCTTAGGGCATAAAGAGGGACGAGAGACCCAGTACTTC | CASSLGHKEGRETQYF